This T cell receptor (beta chain) was recorded in a study of T cells in Graves' hyperthyroidism and ophthalmopathy. Turning to the study itself: Peripheral blood was taken when the disease was first diagnosed, before any treatment began.

There are a few counts of this clonotype. Its antigen is undetermined. The study's findings and limits: Blood also contained most expanded thyroid clonotypes above 0.001.

Fresh peripheral blood, 9.5 to 10 ml of it, supplied the PBMCs. Germline values: CDR1 LNHDA, CDR2 SQIVND (reference sequence). The V gene lost 6 bases and the J gene lost 7 bases, with 19 bases spanning the gap. This CDR3 is built from 15 residues. TCR beta CDR3 sequences were amplified from RNA transcripts. The TCR CDR3 first-round RT-PCR relied on the HTBI primer set. One entry per CDR3 protein, called by TCRdb with MiXCR from the multiplex PCR reads. The sample shows hundreds of thousands of distinct CDR3 sequences, around 15% of them seen only once. This sequence originates from a woman between 18 and 29 years old with Graves' hyperthyroidism. The sample consisted of blood. This chain links TRBV19 with TRBJ2-1, with D hard to call. The CDR3 here is CASRNLRGGKNEQFF. CDR3 nucleotides: TGTGCCAGTAGGAACTTGAGAGGTGGAAAGAATGAGCAGTTCTTC.